The T cell receptor (beta chain) described here comes from a study of T cell responses to AZD1222 COVID-19 vaccine. General observations from the study: Only a handful of AZD1222 recipients, several in all, had baseline seropositivity.

This CDR3 region has 16 residues. Germline-derived CDR1 and CDR2 are SGHRS and YFSETQ. V was shortened by 5 bases and J by 0 bases, with 14 bases between the two germline ends. Concerning this clone itself: The antigen is not known.

TCRdb keeps only in-frame clones here, not all; method: immunoSEQ multiplex PCR. Here the sample spans some 200,000 clones, around 90% being singletons. The sample here was peripheral blood, taken 28 days after the second dose of the MenACWY control vaccine. V usage is TRBV5-1 and J usage is TRBJ1-4, with D perhaps TRBD1 (5 bases). The receptor was derived from an adult who received the MenACWY meningococcal vaccine as a control. The CDR3 protein is CASSSTVGSTNEKLFF. CDR3 coding DNA: TGCGCCAGCAGTTCGACAGTGGGATCAACTAATGAAAAACTGTTTTTT.